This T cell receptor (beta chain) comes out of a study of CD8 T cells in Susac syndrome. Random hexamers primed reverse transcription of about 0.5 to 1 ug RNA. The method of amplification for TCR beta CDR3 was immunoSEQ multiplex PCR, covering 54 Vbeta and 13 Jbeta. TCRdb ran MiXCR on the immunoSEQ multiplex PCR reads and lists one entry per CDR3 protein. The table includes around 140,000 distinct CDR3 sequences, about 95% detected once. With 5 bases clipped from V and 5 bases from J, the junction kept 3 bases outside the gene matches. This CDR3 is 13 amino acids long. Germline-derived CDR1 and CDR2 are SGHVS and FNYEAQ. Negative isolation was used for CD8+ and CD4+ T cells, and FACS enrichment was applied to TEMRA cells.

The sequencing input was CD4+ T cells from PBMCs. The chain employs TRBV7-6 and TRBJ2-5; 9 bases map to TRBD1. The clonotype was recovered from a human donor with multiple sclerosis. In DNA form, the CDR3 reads TGTGCCAGCAGCAGGGACAGGGTGGAGACCCAGTACTTC. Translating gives CASSRDRVETQYF.